The entry that follows covers one T cell receptor beta chain sequence. This clone's antigen is unknown. Base qualities were left out, and no much larger clone turns up one base away. This record belongs to a study of Tregs in tolerant kidney transplant recipients (dated by TCRdb to the late 2010s). In the study overall: The study applied TCRbeta sequencing to find donor-specific regulatory T cells before combined kidney and bone marrow transplantation and then followed those same cells after transplant.

The transplants used related donors with nonmyeloablative bone marrow transplantation, and mixed chimerism in the human trials was transient. Unstimulated Tregs (CD4+CD25+CD127-), CD4+ non-Tregs (CD4+CD25-), CD4 and CD8 cells were FACS-sorted from thawed PBMCs. The patients were several recipients of combined kidney and bone marrow transplants from the ITN036ST trial, and samples were available only from these trial subjects. Healthy control blood was processed to PBMCs with a Ficoll density gradient and then cryopreserved, whereas patient PBMCs were collected both before and after transplant. Beyond this particular receptor, the publication reports: The study was constrained by small patient numbers, and validation of the findings is required in larger populations and under other immunosuppression protocols. Donor-specific Treg expansion was found to exceed global Treg expansion in tolerant patients, suggesting antigen-driven rather than nonspecific expansion. Biological reproducibility was not directly addressed, though technical replication error appeared minimal. PCR primers changed over time for some patients, so nucleotide-level comparison across those patients' samples was not possible. Expanding Tregs with activated donor B cells appeared to identify the most biologically relevant and donor-specific TCRbeta repertoire.

Genomic DNA was extracted from sorted cells with the QIAGEN DNeasy Blood and Tissue Kit for TCRbeta CDR3 sequencing. High-throughput TCRbeta CDR3 sequencing was carried out commercially through immunoSEQ, with PCR amplification with bias correction and internal controls included. From the authors' description of their analysis: Unique productive TCRbeta sequences were defined by CDR3 nucleotide sequence where primers matched, and otherwise by CDR3 amino acid sequence together with Vbeta and Jbeta genes. To correct sorting error, sequences shared between sorted populations at a frequency ratio of 2:1 or less were removed; the rest were assigned to the higher population. A sequence counted as donor-reactive if, in CFSE-low cells, the sequence had a frequency of at least 0.01% and was expanded at least 5-fold compared with unstimulated cells. Repertoire divergence was quantified by Jensen-Shannon divergence calculated from the top 100 TCRbeta sequences ranked by frequency. For samples with multiple sequencing runs, sorting error was corrected in each run separately before the runs were combined. This immuneACCESS table, as held by TCRdb, lists in-frame sequences with V and J called but not all clones. Of the missing ones, under half trace to an unresolved V gene in checked studies; the others have no known cause. V, J and clone size were drawn from that table, and D and trimming were deduced from the DNA. Within this sample are about 50,000 clones, with approximately 89% of them counted one time only. The top ten clones comprise less than 20% of the sample.

Including cysteine and phenylalanine, the CDR3 has 17 amino acids. The retained sequence is limited to the CDR3, 51 bases, with the frame set at the first base. V is cut back by 0 bases and J by 6 bases, with 11 bases in the junction unmatched. CDR1 LGHNT and CDR2 FRNRAP were looked up in the germline V gene. This specimen consisted of CD8+ T cells from blood (PBMCs), obtained 12 months after the transplant. In this chain, TRBV12-5 is recombined with TRBJ1-5; 7 of the junction bases match TRBD1. This TCR was sampled from a human patient who received a combined kidney and bone marrow transplant. Following transplantation, T cells from the graft donor may be among those present. CDR3 loop: CASGLVSVRQGFQPQHF. The nucleotide sequence reads as follows: TGTGCTAGTGGTTTGGTATCGGTGAGACAGGGCTTTCAGCCCCAGCATTTT.